The clone carrying this T cell receptor beta chain was detected a few times. A single-stranded UMI oligo with SP2 sequence was ligated to cDNA 3' ends. First-round PCR used roughly 4 cycles and beta primers RC1.1 and RC1.2 covering TRBC1 and TRBC2. A single record per CDR3 protein comes from TCRdb applying MiXCR to the UMI-ligation and nested PCR reads. The sample lists about 33,000 distinct CDR3 sequences, 10% seen once, with around 9.8% in the top ten. The data derive from a study of quantifying T cell responses using KT2 cells. Study background: TCR alpha and beta constant-region primers primed reverse transcription of RNA.

Looked up from germline, CDR1 is SGHRS and CDR2 is YFSETQ. The CDR3 extends over 14 amino acids. Deletions cut 2 bases from V and 0 bases from J, with 8 bases between. This sequence originates from a human donor. The gene calls are TRBV5-1 and TRBJ2-5, with D perhaps TRBD2 (5 bases). Material: PBMCs spiked with cells of the T cell clone KT2. Here the CDR3 reads CASSFQADQETQYF. The CDR3 coding sequence is TGCGCCAGCAGCTTCCAAGCGGACCAAGAGACCCAGTACTTC.